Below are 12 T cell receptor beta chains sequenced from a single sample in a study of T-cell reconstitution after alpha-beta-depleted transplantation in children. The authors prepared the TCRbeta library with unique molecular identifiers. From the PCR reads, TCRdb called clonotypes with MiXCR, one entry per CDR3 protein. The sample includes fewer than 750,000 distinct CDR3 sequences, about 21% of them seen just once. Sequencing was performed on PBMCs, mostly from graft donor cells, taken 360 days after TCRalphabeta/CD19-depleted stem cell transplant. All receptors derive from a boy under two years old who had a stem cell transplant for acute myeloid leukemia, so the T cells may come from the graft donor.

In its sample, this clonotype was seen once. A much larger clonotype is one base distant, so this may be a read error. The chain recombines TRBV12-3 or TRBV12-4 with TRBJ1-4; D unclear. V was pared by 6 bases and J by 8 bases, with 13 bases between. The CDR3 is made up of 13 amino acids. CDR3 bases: TGTGCCAGCAGACTTCCGGTCTCCGAAAAACTGTTTTTT. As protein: CASRLPVSEKLFF.

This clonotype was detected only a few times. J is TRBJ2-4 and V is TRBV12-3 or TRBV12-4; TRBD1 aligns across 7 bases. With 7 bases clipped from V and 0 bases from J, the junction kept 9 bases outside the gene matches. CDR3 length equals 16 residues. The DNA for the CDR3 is TGTGCCAGCAACCAACAGGGGCCTCTAGCCAAAAACATTCAGTACTTC. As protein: CASNQQGPLAKNIQYF.

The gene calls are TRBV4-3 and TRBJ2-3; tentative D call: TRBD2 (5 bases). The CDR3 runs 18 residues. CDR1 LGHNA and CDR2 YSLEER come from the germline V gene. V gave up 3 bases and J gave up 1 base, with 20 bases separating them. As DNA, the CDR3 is TGCGCCAGCAGCCAGTTGCCTATTTCGGGGATACGCACAGATACGCAGTATTTT. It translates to CASSQLPISGIRTDTQYF.

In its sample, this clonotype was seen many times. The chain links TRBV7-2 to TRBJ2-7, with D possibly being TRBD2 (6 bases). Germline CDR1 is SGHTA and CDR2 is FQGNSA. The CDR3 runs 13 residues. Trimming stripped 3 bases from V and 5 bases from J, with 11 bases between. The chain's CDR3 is CASSLVGGDEQYF. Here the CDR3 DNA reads TGTGCCAGCAGCTTGGTCGGCGGGGACGAGCAGTACTTC. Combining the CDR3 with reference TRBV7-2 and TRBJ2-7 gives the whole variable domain GAGVSQSPSNKVTEKGKDVELRCDPISGHTALYWYRQSLGQGLEFLIYFQGNSAPDKSGLPSDRFSAERTGGSVSTLTIQRTQQEDSAVYLCASSLVGGDEQYFGPGTRLTVT.

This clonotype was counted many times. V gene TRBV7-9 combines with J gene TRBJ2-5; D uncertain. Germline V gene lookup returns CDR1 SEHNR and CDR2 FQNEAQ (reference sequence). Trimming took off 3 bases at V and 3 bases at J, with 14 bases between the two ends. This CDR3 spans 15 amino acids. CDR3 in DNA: TGTGCCAGCAGCTTTAGTATGTACGTCGAAGAGACCCAGTACTTC. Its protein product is CASSFSMYVEETQYF.

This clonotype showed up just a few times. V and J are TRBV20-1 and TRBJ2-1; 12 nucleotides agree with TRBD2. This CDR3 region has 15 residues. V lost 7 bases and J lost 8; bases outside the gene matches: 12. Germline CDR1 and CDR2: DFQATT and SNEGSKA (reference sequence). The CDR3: CSVRATSGRSDEQFF. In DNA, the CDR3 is TGCAGTGTTAGGGCGACTAGCGGGAGATCCGATGAGCAGTTCTTC.

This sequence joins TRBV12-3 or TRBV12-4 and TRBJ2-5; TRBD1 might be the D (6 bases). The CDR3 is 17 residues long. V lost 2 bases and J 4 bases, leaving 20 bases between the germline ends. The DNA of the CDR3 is TGTGCCAGCAGTTTAACAGGGTCAGTTTTAGGACGAGAGACCCAGTACTTC. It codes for CASSLTGSVLGRETQYF.

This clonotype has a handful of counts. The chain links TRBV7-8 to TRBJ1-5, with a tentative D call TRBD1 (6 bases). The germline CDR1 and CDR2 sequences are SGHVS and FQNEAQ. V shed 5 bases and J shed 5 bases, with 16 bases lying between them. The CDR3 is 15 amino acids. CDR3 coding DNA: TGTGCCAGCAGCCTTGTGGGGGCGTCGGATCAGCCCCAGCATTTT. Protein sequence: CASSLVGASDQPQHF.

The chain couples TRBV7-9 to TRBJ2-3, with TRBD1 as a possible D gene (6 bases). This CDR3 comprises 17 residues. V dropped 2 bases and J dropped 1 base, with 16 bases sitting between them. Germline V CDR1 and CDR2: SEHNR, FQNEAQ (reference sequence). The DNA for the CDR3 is TGTGCCAGCAGCTTAACCCCGGACAGAGGGGGCACAGATACGCAGTATTTT. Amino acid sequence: CASSLTPDRGGTDTQYF.

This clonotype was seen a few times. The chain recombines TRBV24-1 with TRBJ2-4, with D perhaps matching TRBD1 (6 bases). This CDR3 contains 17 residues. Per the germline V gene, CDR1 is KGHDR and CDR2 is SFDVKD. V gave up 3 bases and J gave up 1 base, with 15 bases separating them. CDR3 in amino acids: CATSDPRAGAAKNIQYF. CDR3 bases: TGTGCCACCAGTGATCCCCGGGCAGGGGCTGCCAAAAACATTCAGTACTTC.

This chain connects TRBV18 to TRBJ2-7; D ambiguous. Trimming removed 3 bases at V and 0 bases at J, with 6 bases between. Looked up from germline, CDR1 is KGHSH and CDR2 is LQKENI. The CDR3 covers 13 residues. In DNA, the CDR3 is TGTGCCAGCTCACCGCAGAGCTCCTACGAGCAGTACGTC. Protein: CASSPQSSYEQYV.

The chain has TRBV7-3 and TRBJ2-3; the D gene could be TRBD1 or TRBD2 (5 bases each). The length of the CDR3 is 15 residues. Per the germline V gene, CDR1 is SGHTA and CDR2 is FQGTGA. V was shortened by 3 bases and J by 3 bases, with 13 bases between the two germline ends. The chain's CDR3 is CASSLMGVRTDTQYF. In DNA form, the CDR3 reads TGTGCCAGCAGCTTGATGGGGGTCCGAACAGATACGCAGTATTTT.